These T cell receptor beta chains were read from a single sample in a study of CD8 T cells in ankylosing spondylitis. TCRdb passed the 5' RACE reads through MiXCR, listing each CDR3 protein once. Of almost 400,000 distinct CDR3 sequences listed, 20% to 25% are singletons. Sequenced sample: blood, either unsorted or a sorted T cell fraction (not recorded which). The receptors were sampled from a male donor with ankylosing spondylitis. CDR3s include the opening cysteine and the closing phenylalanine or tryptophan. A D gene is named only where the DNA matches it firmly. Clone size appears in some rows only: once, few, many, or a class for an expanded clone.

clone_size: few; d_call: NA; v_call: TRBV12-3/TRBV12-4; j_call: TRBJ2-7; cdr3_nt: TGTGCCAGCACCCTATTGAGCGGTTACTCCTACGAGCAGTACTTC; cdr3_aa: CASTLLSGYSYEQYF
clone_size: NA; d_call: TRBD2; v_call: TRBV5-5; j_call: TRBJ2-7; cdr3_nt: TGTGCCAGCAGCAGATTTAGCGGGAGCTCCTACGAGCAGTACTTC; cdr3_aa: CASSRFSGSSYEQYF
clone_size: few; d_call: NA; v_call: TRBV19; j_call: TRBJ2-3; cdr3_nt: TGTGCCAGTAGTTCAGGGAGGGGGAGGGGGATAGATACGCAGTATTTT; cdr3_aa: CASSSGRGRGIDTQYF
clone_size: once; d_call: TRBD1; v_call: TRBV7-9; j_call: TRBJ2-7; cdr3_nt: TGTGCCAGCAGCTCTAGTACGGCCAGGGACAGGCTCTACGAGCAGTACTTC; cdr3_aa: CASSSSTARDRLYEQYF
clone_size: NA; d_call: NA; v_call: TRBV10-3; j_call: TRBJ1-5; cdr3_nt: TGTGCCATCAGTGATCGGCAGTCTAGCAATCAGCCCCAGCATTTT; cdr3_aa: CAISDRQSSNQPQHF
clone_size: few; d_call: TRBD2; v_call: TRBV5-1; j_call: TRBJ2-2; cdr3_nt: TGCGCCAGCAGCGTTAGCGGGAGGGCGCGAACCGGGGAGCTGTTTTTT; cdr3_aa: CASSVSGRARTGELFF
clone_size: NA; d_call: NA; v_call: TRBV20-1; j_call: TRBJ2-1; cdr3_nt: TGCAGTGCTCCGCCGAGAGGCGGGGCCTACAATGAGCAGTTCTTC; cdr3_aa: CSAPPRGGAYNEQFF
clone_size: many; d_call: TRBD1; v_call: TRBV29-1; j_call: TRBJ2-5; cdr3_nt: TGCAGCGTTTCTACAGGGGGCAAAGGAGAGACCCAGTACTTC; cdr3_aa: CSVSTGGKGETQYF
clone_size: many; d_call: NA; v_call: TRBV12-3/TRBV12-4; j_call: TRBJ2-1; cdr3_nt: TGTGCCAGCAACAGGTACTCCTACAATGAGCAGTTCTTC; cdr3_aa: CASNRYSYNEQFF
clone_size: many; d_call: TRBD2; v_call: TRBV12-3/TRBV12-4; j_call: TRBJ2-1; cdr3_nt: TGTGCCACGGCGGGACTAGGATATAATGAGCAGTTCTTC; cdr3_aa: CATAGLGYNEQFF
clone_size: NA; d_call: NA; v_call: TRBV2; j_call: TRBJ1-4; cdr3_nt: TGTGCCAGCAGATTAGAGGGCGAGGAAAAACTGTTTTTT; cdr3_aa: CASRLEGEEKLFF
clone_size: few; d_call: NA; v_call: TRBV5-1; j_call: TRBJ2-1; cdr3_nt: TGCGCCAGCAGCAATCCTACCGGAGACGAGCAGTTCTTC; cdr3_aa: CASSNPTGDEQFF
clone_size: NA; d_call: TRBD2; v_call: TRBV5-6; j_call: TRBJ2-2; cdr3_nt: TGTGCCAGCAGCCCCGGCCCGGGAGGCACCGGGGAGCTGTTTTTT; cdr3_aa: CASSPGPGGTGELFF
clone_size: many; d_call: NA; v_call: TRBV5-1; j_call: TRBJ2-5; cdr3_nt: TGCGCCAGCAGCTTGGGGCAAGAGACCCAGTACTTC; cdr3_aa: CASSLGQETQYF
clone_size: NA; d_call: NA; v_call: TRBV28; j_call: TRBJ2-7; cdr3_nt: TGTGCCAGCAGTTTACGATTACGGGGCTTCTCCTACGAGCAGTACTTC; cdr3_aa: CASSLRLRGFSYEQYF
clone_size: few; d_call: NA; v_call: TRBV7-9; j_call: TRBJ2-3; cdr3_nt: TGTGCCAGCAGCCAAGGGGTGGGGGCAGATACGCAGTATTTT; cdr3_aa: CASSQGVGADTQYF
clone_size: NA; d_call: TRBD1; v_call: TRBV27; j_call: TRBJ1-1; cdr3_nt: TGTGCCAGCAGTTGGGACAGGGGGCGCATGGCTTTCTTT; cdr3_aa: CASSWDRGRMAFF
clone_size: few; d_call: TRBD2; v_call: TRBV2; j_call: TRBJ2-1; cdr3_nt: TGTGCCAGCACGGGACTAGTTCCCTACAATGAGCAGTTCTTC; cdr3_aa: CASTGLVPYNEQFF
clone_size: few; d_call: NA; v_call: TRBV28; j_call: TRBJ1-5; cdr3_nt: TGTGCCAGCAATACTGGAGCCCAGCCCCAGCATTTT; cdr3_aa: CASNTGAQPQHF
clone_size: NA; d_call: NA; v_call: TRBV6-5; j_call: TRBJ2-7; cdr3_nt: TGTGCCAGCAGAAAACAGGGCTACGAGCAGTACTTC; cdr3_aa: CASRKQGYEQYF
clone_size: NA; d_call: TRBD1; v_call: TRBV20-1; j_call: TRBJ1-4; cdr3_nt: TGCAGTGCTTTCGGGGACAGGGGGGCTGAAAAACTGTTTTTT; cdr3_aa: CSAFGDRGAEKLFF
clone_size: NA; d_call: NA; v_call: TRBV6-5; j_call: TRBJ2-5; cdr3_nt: TGTGCCAGCAGTTGGGGTCCTGCGGCAGGCTATCAAGAGACCCAGTACTTC; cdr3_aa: CASSWGPAAGYQETQYF
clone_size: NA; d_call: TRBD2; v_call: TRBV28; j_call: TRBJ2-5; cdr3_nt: TGTGCCAGCAGGGGGGGGAGAGCCAACCAAGAGACCCAGTACTTC; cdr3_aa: CASRGGRANQETQYF
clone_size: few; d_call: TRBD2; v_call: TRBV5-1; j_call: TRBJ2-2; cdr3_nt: TGCGCCAGCAGCAAGGGGACTAGCGGGAGTGGGGAGCTGTTTTTT; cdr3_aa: CASSKGTSGSGELFF
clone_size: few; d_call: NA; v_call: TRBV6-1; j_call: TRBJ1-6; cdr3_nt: TGTGCCAGCAGTAAAACCGGGACACTAACAAATTCACCCCTCCACTTT; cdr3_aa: CASSKTGTLTNSPLHF
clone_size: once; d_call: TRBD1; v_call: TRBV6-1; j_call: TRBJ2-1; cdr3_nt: TGTGCCAGCAGATCCGACAGGGAGAGGCACAATGAGCAGTTCTTC; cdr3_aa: CASRSDRERHNEQFF
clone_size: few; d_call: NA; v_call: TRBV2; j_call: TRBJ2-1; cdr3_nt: TGTGCCAGCAGGAGGAGGGGGGACTACAATGAGCAGTTCTTC; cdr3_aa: CASRRRGDYNEQFF
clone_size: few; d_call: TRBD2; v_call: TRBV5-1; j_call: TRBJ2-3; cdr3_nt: TGCGCCAGCAGCCGGGGGGGGATACAGCGCAGCACAGATACGCAGTATTTT; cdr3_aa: CASSRGGIQRSTDTQYF
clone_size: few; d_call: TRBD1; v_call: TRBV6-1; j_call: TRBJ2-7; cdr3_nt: TGTGCCAGCAGAGCCGGACAGGGGGTCTACGAGCAGTACTTC; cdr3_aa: CASRAGQGVYEQYF
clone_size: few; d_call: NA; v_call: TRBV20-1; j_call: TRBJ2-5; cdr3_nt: TGCAGTATAGTGCTAGTTGGGGGAGAGACCCAGTACTTC; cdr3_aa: CSIVLVGGETQYF
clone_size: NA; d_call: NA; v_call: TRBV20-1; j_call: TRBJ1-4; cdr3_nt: TGCAGTGCTAGAGCTTCGGGGCGAGAAAAACTGTTTTTT; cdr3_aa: CSARASGREKLFF
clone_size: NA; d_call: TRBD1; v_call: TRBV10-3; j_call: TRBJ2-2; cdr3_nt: TGTGCCATCAGCCCCGGGACAGGGGACACCGGGGAGCTGTTTTTT; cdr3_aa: CAISPGTGDTGELFF
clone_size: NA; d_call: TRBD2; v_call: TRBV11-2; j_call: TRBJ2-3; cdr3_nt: TGTGCCAGCAGGGGGCTAGCGGGAACTACAGATACGCAGTATTTT; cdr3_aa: CASRGLAGTTDTQYF
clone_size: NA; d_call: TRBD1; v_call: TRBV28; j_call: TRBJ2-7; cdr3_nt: TGTGCCAGCAGAGCCCGGGACAGGACGGTCTACGAGCAGTACTTC; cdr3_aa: CASRARDRTVYEQYF
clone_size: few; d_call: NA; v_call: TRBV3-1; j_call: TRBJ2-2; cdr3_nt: TGTGCCAGCAGCTTCGGGTATACGAACACCGGGGAGCTGTTTTTT; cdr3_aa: CASSFGYTNTGELFF
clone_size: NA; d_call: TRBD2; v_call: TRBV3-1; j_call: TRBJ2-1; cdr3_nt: TGTGCCAGCAGCCGGGCTAGCGGAGCCTACAATGAGCAGTTCTTC; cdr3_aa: CASSRASGAYNEQFF
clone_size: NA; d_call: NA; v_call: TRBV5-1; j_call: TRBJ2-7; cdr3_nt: TGCGCCAGCAGCTTGAGGCCGGGGGCGTACGAGCAGTACTTC; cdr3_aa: CASSLRPGAYEQYF
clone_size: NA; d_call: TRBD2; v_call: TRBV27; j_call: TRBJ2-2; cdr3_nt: TGTGCCAGCAGTACTACGGCCGGGACTAGCCTCACCGGGGAGCTGTTTTTT; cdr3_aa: CASSTTAGTSLTGELFF
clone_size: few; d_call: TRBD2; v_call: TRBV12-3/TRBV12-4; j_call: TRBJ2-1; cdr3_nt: TGTGCCAGCACCCTATTAGCGGGAGTTGGTGAGCAGTTCTTC; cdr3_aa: CASTLLAGVGEQFF
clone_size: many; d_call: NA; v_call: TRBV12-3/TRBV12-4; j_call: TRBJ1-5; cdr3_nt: TGTGCCAGCAGTTTTACGGGGTCGGGTCAGCCCCAGCATTTT; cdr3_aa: CASSFTGSGQPQHF
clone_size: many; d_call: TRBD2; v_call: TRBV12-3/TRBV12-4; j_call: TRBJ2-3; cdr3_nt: TGTGCCAGCAGTTCACAGCGGGAGTTAGATACGCAGTATTTT; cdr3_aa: CASSSQRELDTQYF
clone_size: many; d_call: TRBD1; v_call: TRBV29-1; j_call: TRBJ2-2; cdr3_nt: TGCAGCGTTGGGGACAGGGTGAACACCGGGGAGCTGTTTTTT; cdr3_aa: CSVGDRVNTGELFF